The entry below describes one T cell receptor beta chain. This table comes from immunoSEQ multiplex PCR, and its TCRdb copy is limited to in-frame clones, with some not included. The profile shows around 2.3 million clones, approximately 96% of them singletons. This record comes from a study of shared clonotypes between healthy human individuals. Germline values: CDR1 MDHEN, CDR2 SYDVKM. The V gene lost 1 base and the J gene lost 1 base, with 13 bases spanning the gap. The CDR3 length is 16 residues. This TCR came from a man in his late teens or twenties in good health. The V gene is TRBV28, the J gene TRBJ1-1, with D unresolved. What was sequenced was naive CD4+ T cells sorted from blood. Subset meaning: CD45RA+ positively selected. The CDR3 nucleotides read TGTGCCAGCAGTTTATTACTTCAGGCGGGGAACACTGAAGCTTTCTTT. It encodes CASSLLLQAGNTEAFF.